The rows below give T cell receptor beta chains drawn from one sample of a study of T cells in Graves' hyperthyroidism and ophthalmopathy. MiXCR, run by TCRdb on the multiplex PCR reads, gives a single entry per CDR3 protein. The table has 350,000 or so distinct CDR3 sequences, about 15% seen once. The sample comprised blood. The receptor set was obtained from a woman in her 30s with Graves' hyperthyroidism that later progressed to Graves' ophthalmopathy. The CDR3 runs from the conserved cysteine through the conserved F or W. Fields, in order: J gene, clone size, V gene, D gene, CDR3 DNA, CDR3 protein. A D gene is named only where the DNA matches it firmly. The size of a clone is reported for some rows only, either as once, few or many, or as a class for expanded clones.

TRBJ1-1,once,TRBV27,.,TGTGCCAGCAGTTTCGAGGGTGGGCCTGAAGCTTTCTTT,CASSFEGGPEAFF
TRBJ2-2,many,TRBV3-1,.,TGTGCCAGCAGCCCCGTCTGGGCAGGGGACACCGGGGAGCTGTTTTTT,CASSPVWAGDTGELFF
TRBJ2-1,many,TRBV20-1,TRBD2,TGCAGTGCTAAAACCGGGACTAGCGGGTCAGGAGAGCAGTTCTTC,CSAKTGTSGSGEQFF
TRBJ1-4,.,TRBV12-3/TRBV12-4,.,TGTGCCAGCAGCTTCGGTTTGGACCGTGGAAAACTGTTTTTT,CASSFGLDRGKLFF
TRBJ2-3,many,TRBV2,TRBD1,TGTGCCAGCCACCGGGACAGGGGCACAGATACGCAGTATTTT,CASHRDRGTDTQYF
TRBJ1-2,many,TRBV19,.,TGTGCCAGTAGTATCCGAGCAGGGTATAGCGGCTATGGCTACACCTTC,CASSIRAGYSGYGYTF
TRBJ1-4,many,TRBV12-3/TRBV12-4,.,TGTGCCAGCAGGCCAGGGGAGGGTGAAAAACTGTTTTTT,CASRPGEGEKLFF
TRBJ1-2,many,TRBV2,.,TGTGCCAGTTTCAGACTTACTAACTATGGCTACACCTTC,CASFRLTNYGYTF
TRBJ1-1,.,TRBV19,.,TGTGCCAGTAGTATATTTGAGGGGAACACTGAAGCTTTCTTT,CASSIFEGNTEAFF
TRBJ2-7,few,TRBV20-1,.,TGCAGTGCTGGGAATCCGGGACTTGGGGCCCACGAGCAGTACTTC,CSAGNPGLGAHEQYF
TRBJ2-2,many,TRBV6-2/TRBV6-3,.,TGTGCCAGCAGTTCCTACGATCCCCGACAGAACACCGGGGAGCTGTTTTTT,CASSSYDPRQNTGELFF
TRBJ1-2,many,TRBV30,.,TGTGCCTGGGGGGAAATCGGGACGCATTATGGCTACACCTTC,CAWGEIGTHYGYTF
TRBJ2-1,.,TRBV20-1,.,TGCAGTGCCCCCAATGCGGGCCTTCTCAATGAGCAGTTCTTC,CSAPNAGLLNEQFF
TRBJ2-5,many,TRBV6-1,TRBD1,TGTGCCAGCAGTGAGGTACGGGACAGCCAAGAGACCCAGTACTTC,CASSEVRDSQETQYF
TRBJ1-2,many,TRBV11-2,TRBD1,TGTGCCAGCAGCCCGGAGGGGGCGGACTATGGCTACACCTTC,CASSPEGADYGYTF
TRBJ1-1,many,TRBV12-5,TRBD1,TGTGCTAGTGGTTTAGTTAAGACAGGGCGAGCTAACACTGAAGCTTTCTTT,CASGLVKTGRANTEAFF
TRBJ2-2,many,TRBV27,.,TGTGCCAGCAGTTTAATAGGACATAGTCCTTCCACCGGGGAGCTGTTTTTT,CASSLIGHSPSTGELFF
TRBJ1-1,many,TRBV11-2,.,TGTGCCAGCGGAAAACGGACAACAACTGAAGCTTTCTTT,CASGKRTTTEAFF
TRBJ2-7,many,TRBV27,TRBD2,TGTGCCAGCAGTTTATCAAGTAGCGGGTTCTACGAGCAGTACTTC,CASSLSSSGFYEQYF
TRBJ1-1,.,TRBV5-1,TRBD1,TGCGCCAGCAGCTCCAGAGGACAGGGGAACACTGAAGCTTTCTTT,CASSSRGQGNTEAFF
TRBJ1-2,few,TRBV11-2,.,TGTGCCAGCAGCCACGAGGATTTCGGCTACTATGGCTACACCTTC,CASSHEDFGYYGYTF
TRBJ2-3,.,TRBV10-2,.,TGCGCCAGCAACGCGGGAAGCACAGATACGCAGTATTTT,CASNAGSTDTQYF
TRBJ1-3,many,TRBV27,.,TGTGCCAGCAGTTCCGTTGGACATTCGAGTCTAGGCAACACCATATATTTT,CASSSVGHSSLGNTIYF
TRBJ1-4,.,TRBV2,.,TGTGCCAGCAGTGATTGGGTGGAGGGAAAACTGTTTTTT,CASSDWVEGKLFF
TRBJ2-7,many,TRBV7-6,.,TGTGCCAGCAGCTTAATGGCTAGAACCCACGAGCAGTACTTC,CASSLMARTHEQYF
TRBJ2-1,many,TRBV7-8,TRBD2,TGTGCCAGCAGCCCCAGGACTAGCTGGCAAGGGTACAATGAGCAGTTCTTC,CASSPRTSWQGYNEQFF
TRBJ2-7,.,TRBV2,.,TGTGCCAGCAGACCTCAACGGAGGGCAGCCAACCCAAGGAGCTACGAGCAGTACTTC,CASRPQRRAANPRSYEQYF
TRBJ2-5,many,TRBV7-9,TRBD2,TGTGCCAGCAGCTTTGGGCCGCGCGGGGGGGAAGAGACCCAGTACTTC,CASSFGPRGGEETQYF
TRBJ1-3,many,TRBV12-3/TRBV12-4,.,TGTGCCAGCAGTTTGAGCGGGTCCGGAAACACCATATATTTT,CASSLSGSGNTIYF
TRBJ2-7,many,TRBV5-1,TRBD2,TGCGCCAGCAGCTTGGGTCTAGCGGGACTGTCCTACGAGCAGTACTTC,CASSLGLAGLSYEQYF
TRBJ2-7,.,TRBV20-1,TRBD1,TGCAGTGCGGTAATCCTAGACGTAGGGGGCCCCTACGAGCAGTACTTC,CSAVILDVGGPYEQYF
TRBJ2-2,few,TRBV4-1,.,TGCGCCAGCAGCCAAGTATCGGGGTTGGTCACCGGGGAGCTGTTTTTT,CASSQVSGLVTGELFF
TRBJ2-7,.,TRBV29-1,TRBD1,TGCAGCACCAGGACAGGGCTGAACGAGCAGTACTTC,CSTRTGLNEQYF
TRBJ1-4,many,TRBV7-8,.,TGTGCCAGCAGTTATACCCCACCCGGGGAGCTCGGGGAAAAACTGTTTTTT,CASSYTPPGELGEKLFF
TRBJ2-1,many,TRBV11-2,.,TGTGCCAGCAGCTACAAAGGGGGGGCGGCGGACCGACACAATGAGCAGTTCTTC,CASSYKGGAADRHNEQFF
TRBJ2-5,few,TRBV7-9,.,TGTGCCAGCAGCTTAAGGAGTCCGGACAGTATACAAGAGACCCAGTACTTC,CASSLRSPDSIQETQYF
TRBJ2-1,.,TRBV11-3,TRBD2,TGTGCCAGCAGCCCCCGACTAGCGGGAGGAAGTGAGCAGTTCTTC,CASSPRLAGGSEQFF
TRBJ1-1,.,TRBV20-1,.,TGCAGTGCTAGAAGCTACGACCGCTACACTGAAGCTTTCTTT,CSARSYDRYTEAFF
TRBJ2-1,many,TRBV10-3,TRBD2,TGTGCCATCAGCGGACTAGCGGGAGGGAACGATGAGCAGTTCTTC,CAISGLAGGNDEQFF
TRBJ1-4,many,TRBV5-6,.,TGTGCCAGCAGCTCCGGGACAACTAATGAAAAACTGTTTTTT,CASSSGTTNEKLFF
TRBJ2-2,.,TRBV7-9,TRBD2,TGTGCCAGCAGCTTTACGCCACTAGCGTGGGCCGGGGAGCTGTTTTTT,CASSFTPLAWAGELFF
TRBJ2-2,many,TRBV29-1,TRBD1,TGCAGCGTTGACATGGCAGGGGGGAACACCGGGGAGCTGTTTTTT,CSVDMAGGNTGELFF
TRBJ2-7,many,TRBV20-1,TRBD1,TGCAGTGCCACCCGGACAGGGTTCGCCTACGAGCAGTACTTC,CSATRTGFAYEQYF
TRBJ2-7,many,TRBV11-2,TRBD1,TGTGCCAGCAGCCCGTCGGGGACAGGGGGTTTCTACGAGCAGTACTTC,CASSPSGTGGFYEQYF
TRBJ2-1,once,TRBV11-2,TRBD2,TGTGCCAGCAGCTTTAGCGGGAGCGACAATGAGCAGTTCTTC,CASSFSGSDNEQFF
TRBJ1-5,.,TRBV29-1,.,TGCGGCGTTGACGAGGGGGAAGGTCAGCCCCAGCATTTT,CGVDEGEGQPQHF
TRBJ2-5,many,TRBV5-1,.,TGCGCCAGCAGCTTGGGGAAGGGAGTCCAAGAGACCCAGTACTTC,CASSLGKGVQETQYF
TRBJ1-6,many,TRBV7-8,.,TGTGCCAGCAGCTTAAACCCGAGGACACCCCTCCACTTT,CASSLNPRTPLHF
TRBJ1-1,many,TRBV7-9,.,TGTGCCAGCAGCCCCGAACGACAGCTGAACACTGAAGCTTTCTTT,CASSPERQLNTEAFF